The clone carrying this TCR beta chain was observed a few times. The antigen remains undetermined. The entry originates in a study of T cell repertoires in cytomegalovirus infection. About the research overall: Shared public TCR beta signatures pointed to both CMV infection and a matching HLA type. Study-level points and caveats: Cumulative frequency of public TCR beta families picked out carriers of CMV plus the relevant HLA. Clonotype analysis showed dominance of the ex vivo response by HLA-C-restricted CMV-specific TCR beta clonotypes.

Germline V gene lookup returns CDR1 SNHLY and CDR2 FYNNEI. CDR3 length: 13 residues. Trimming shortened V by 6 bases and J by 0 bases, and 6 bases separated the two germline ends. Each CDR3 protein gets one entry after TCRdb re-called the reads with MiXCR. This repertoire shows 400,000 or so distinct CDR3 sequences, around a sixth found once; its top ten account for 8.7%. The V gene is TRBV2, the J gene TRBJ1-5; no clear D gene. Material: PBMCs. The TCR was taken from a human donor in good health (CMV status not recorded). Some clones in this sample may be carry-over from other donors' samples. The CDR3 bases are TGTGCCAGCAGGATGTATAGCAATCAGCCCCAGCATTTT. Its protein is CASRMYSNQPQHF.